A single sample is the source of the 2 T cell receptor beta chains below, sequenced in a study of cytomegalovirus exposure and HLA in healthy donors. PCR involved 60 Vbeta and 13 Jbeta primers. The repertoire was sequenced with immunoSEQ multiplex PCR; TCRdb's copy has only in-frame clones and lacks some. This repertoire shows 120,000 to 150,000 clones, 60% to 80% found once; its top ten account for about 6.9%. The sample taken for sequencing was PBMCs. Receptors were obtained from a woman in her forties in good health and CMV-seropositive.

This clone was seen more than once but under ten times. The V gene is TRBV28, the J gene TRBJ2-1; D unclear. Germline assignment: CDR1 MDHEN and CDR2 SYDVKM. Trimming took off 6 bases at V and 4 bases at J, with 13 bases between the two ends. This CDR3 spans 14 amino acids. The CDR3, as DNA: TGTGCCAGCAGCCGATCCCAGGTATACAATGAGCAGTTCTTC. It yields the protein CASSRSQVYNEQFF. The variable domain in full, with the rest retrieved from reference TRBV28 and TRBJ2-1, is DVKVTQSSRYLVKRTGEKVFLECVQDMDHENMFWYRQDPGLGLRLIYFSYDVKMKEKGDIPEGYSVSREKKERFSLILESASTNQTSMYLCASSRSQVYNEQFFGPGTRLTVL.

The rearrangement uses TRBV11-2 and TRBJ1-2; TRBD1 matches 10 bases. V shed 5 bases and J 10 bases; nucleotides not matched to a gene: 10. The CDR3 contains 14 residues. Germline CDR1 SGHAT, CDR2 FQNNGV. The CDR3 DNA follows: TGTGCCAGCAGCCCCGTCAGGGACAGGGGTATCTACACCTTC. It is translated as CASSPVRDRGIYTF.